These 30 T cell receptor beta chains were sequenced from one sample in a study of blood T cell repertoires in COVID-19. Generated by immunoSEQ multiplex PCR, the TCRdb table keeps only in-frame clones and is missing some. The sample has a few hundred thousand clones; 70% to 90% are singletons. Sequencing was performed on peripheral blood. The receptors here all came from an elderly man with acute or convalescent COVID-19.

The chain couples TRBV11-3 to TRBJ2-7; D might be TRBD1 (6 bases). V was cut by 4 bases and J by 5 bases, with 15 bases left in between. This CDR3 is 14 amino acids long. Germline loops: CDR1 SGHNT, CDR2 YENEEA. The CDR3 DNA sequence: TGTGCCAGCAGCTCTAGGCCAGGGACAAACGAGCAGTACTTC. It translates to CASSSRPGTNEQYF.

The J gene is TRBJ1-5, the V gene TRBV4-1; perhaps TRBD1 as D (5 bases). This CDR3 is built from 16 residues. Germline lookup yields CDR1 MGHRA and CDR2 YSYEKL. V lost 1 base to trimming and J lost 3 bases, with 13 bases between them. The CDR3 is CASSQAGVGANQPQHF. For the CDR3, the DNA is TGCGCCAGCAGCCAAGCGGGAGTCGGGGCCAATCAGCCCCAGCATTTT.

This chain links TRBV9 with TRBJ2-2, with TRBD2 matching 15 bases. Germline lookup yields CDR1 SGDLS and CDR2 YYNGEE. J gave up 0 bases and V 4 bases, and 4 bases lay outside the gene matches. This CDR3 is 18 amino acids long. DNA of the CDR3: TGTGCCAGCAGCTTGCGGACTAGCGGGAGGGCGAACACCGGGGAGCTGTTTTTT. Amino acids: CASSLRTSGRANTGELFF.

The V gene is TRBV4-2, the J gene TRBJ2-7, with D possibly matching TRBD2 (5 bases). CDR3 length: 16 amino acids. Germline CDR1 and CDR2: LGHNA and YNFKEQ. Between the trimmed V and J ends, which lost 4 bases and 4 bases, there was a span of 20 bases. The CDR3 sequence is CASSREIATFDYEQYF. In nucleotides, the CDR3 is TGTGCCAGCAGCCGGGAGATCGCCACATTTGATTACGAGCAGTACTTC.

The chain employs TRBV20-1 and TRBJ2-5; 11 bases fit TRBD2. After removal of 3 bases from V and 1 base from J, the junction contained 7 bases not matched to a gene. Germline V gene data show CDR1 as DFQATT and CDR2 as SNEGSKA (reference sequence). This CDR3 spans 16 amino acids. DNA of the CDR3: TGCAGTGCTAGTCTTCTAGCGGGGGGCACCCAAGAGACCCAGTACTTC. It codes for CSASLLAGGTQETQYF.

The chain has TRBV7-9 and TRBJ1-2; 8 bases are a match to TRBD1. CDR1 SEHNR and CDR2 FQNEAQ come from the germline V gene (reference sequence). The CDR3 loop spans 13 amino acids. V shed 4 bases and J 8 bases; nucleotides not matched to a gene: 6. CDR3 protein: CASSSGQGWGYTF. The CDR3 region has the DNA TGTGCCAGCAGCTCCGGACAGGGCTGGGGCTACACCTTC. The whole variable domain, filled in from reference TRBV7-9 and TRBJ1-2, reads DTGVSQNPRHKITKRGQNVTFRCDPISEHNRLYWYRQTLGQGPEFLTYFQNEAQLEKSRLLSDRFSAERPKGSFSTLEIQRTEQGDSAMYLCASSSGQGWGYTFGSGTRLTVV.

The gene calls are TRBV11-2 and TRBJ2-1; the match to TRBD2 covers 8 bases. The germline V gene has CDR1 SGHAT and CDR2 FQNNGV. The CDR3 extends over 14 amino acids. Losses at the gene ends were 4 bases for V and 7 bases for J; bases not matched to a gene: 6. The CDR3 DNA reads as TGTGCCAGCAGCTCCCATAGCGGGGCGAATGAGCAGTTCTTC. Translated: CASSSHSGANEQFF.

V gene TRBV7-8 combines with J gene TRBJ1-5; 9 bases fit TRBD1. The CDR3 runs to 16 residues. The trim removed 2 bases at V and 6 bases at J, leaving 8 bases unmatched. Germline CDR1 is SGHVS and CDR2 is FQNEAQ. CDR3 region: CASSLTGGRGFQPQHF. The CDR3 region has the DNA TGTGCCAGCAGCTTAACAGGGGGCAGGGGGTTTCAGCCCCAGCATTTT.

The rearrangement uses TRBV6-5 and TRBJ2-5; 8 bases align to TRBD1. The CDR3 sequence is 15 residues long. Germline-derived CDR1 and CDR2 are MNHEY and SVGAGI. Unmatched junction bases numbered 9, after V lost 6 bases and J lost 3 bases. This CDR3 reads CASSWGRQGKETQYF. CDR3 in DNA: TGTGCCAGCAGCTGGGGGAGACAGGGGAAAGAGACCCAGTACTTC.

V usage is TRBV5-4 and J usage is TRBJ1-1; D gene uncertain. Germline V gene lookup returns CDR1 SGHNT and CDR2 YYREEE (reference sequence). V shed 5 bases and J shed 3 bases, with 17 bases lying between them. The CDR3 length is 15 residues. The CDR3 bases are TGTGCCAGCAGTACATCTCTTCTTGGTGACACTGAAGCTTTCTTT. Translating it yields CASSTSLLGDTEAFF.

This chain links TRBV7-2 with TRBJ1-3; 8 nucleotides align to TRBD1. The ends lost 1 base at V and 3 bases at J; junction bases unmatched: 2. The CDR3 extends over 15 amino acids. Germline loops: CDR1 SGHTA, CDR2 FQGNSA. DNA of the CDR3: TGTGCCAGCAGCTTAGTTACAGGGGGTGGAAACACCATATATTTT. Protein: CASSLVTGGGNTIYF. Full variable domain (outside the CDR3, taken from reference TRBV7-2 and TRBJ1-3): GAGVSQSPSNKVTEKGKDVELRCDPISGHTALYWYRQSLGQGLEFLIYFQGNSAPDKSGLPSDRFSAERTGGSVSTLTIQRTQQEDSAVYLCASSLVTGGGNTIYFGEGSWLTVV.

The CDR3 DNA reads TGTGCCAGCAGCCATCGGGGACTCATGAACACTGAAGCTTTCTTT. Translating gives CASSHRGLMNTEAFF. V is TRBV3-1 (or the pseudogene TRBV3-2) and J is TRBJ1-1, with TRBD1 as a possible D gene (5 bases). Trimming stripped 3 bases from V and 0 bases from J, with 11 bases between. Per germline, CDR1 LGHDT and CDR2 YNNKEL (reference sequence). The CDR3 sequence is 15 residues long.

The chain recombines TRBV19 with TRBJ2-3; TRBD2 agrees at 8 bases. This CDR3 contains 16 residues. The V and J ends lost 7 bases and 0 bases, in that order; junction bases with no gene match: 9. Germline V gene lookup returns CDR1 LNHDA and CDR2 SQIVND (reference sequence). The CDR3 is CASNMGASGSTDTQYF. The CDR3 DNA reads TGTGCCAGTAACATGGGTGCTAGCGGGAGCACAGATACGCAGTATTTT.

The gene calls are TRBV27 and TRBJ2-7; TRBD1 matches 12 bases. CDR1 and CDR2 from the germline V gene are MNHEY and SMNVEV (reference sequence). This CDR3 comprises 14 residues. V lost 5 bases and J lost 7; bases outside the gene matches: 6. CDR3 in DNA: TGTGCCAGCAGTATCGGGACAGGGGGCGGTGAGCAGTACTTC. Its protein product is CASSIGTGGGEQYF.

The J gene is TRBJ2-1, the V gene TRBV6-5; D uncertain. Per germline, CDR1 MNHEY and CDR2 SVGAGI. V was trimmed by 0 bases and J by 3 bases, leaving 12 bases between them. The CDR3 extends over 16 amino acids. The CDR3 loop reads CASSYSRLVLYNEQFF. The DNA for the CDR3 is TGTGCCAGCAGTTACTCGAGGCTAGTACTCTACAATGAGCAGTTCTTC.

The V and J genes are TRBV6-5 and TRBJ1-1; TRBD1 matches at 8 bases. V was pared by 7 bases and J by 0 bases, with 4 bases of the junction left unmatched. The CDR3 spans 14 residues. Germline lookup yields CDR1 MNHEY and CDR2 SVGAGI. The CDR3 protein is CASNKDRVNTEAFF. CDR3 DNA: TGTGCCAGCAACAAGGACAGGGTGAACACTGAAGCTTTCTTT.

The rearrangement uses TRBV3-1 (or the pseudogene TRBV3-2) and TRBJ1-1; possible D gene TRBD1, 5 bases. Germline CDR1 and CDR2: LGHDT and YNNKEL (reference sequence). The CDR3 is 13 amino acids. V shed 8 bases and J shed 3 bases, with 13 bases lying between them. The CDR3 sequence: CASQKGVDTEAFF. CDR3 nucleotide sequence: TGTGCCAGCCAGAAAGGGGTCGACACTGAAGCTTTCTTT.

This chain links TRBV7-3 with TRBJ2-2; 8 nucleotides align to TRBD2. Germline loops: CDR1 SGHTA, CDR2 FQGTGA. The CDR3 runs 16 residues. The V gene end was trimmed by 0 bases and the J gene end by 4 bases; junction bases not matched to a gene: 4. This CDR3 reads CASSLTGGARTGELFF. The CDR3 DNA follows: TGTGCCAGCAGCTTAACCGGGGGGGCCCGCACCGGGGAGCTGTTTTTT. Full variable domain (missing parts from reference TRBV7-3 and TRBJ2-2): GAGVSQTPSNKVTEKGKYVELRCDPISGHTALYWYRQSLGQGPEFLIYFQGTGAADDSGLPNDRFFAVRPEGSVSTLKIQRTERGDSAVYLCASSLTGGARTGELFFGEGSRLTVL.

The chain employs TRBV19 and TRBJ2-1; 13 nucleotides align to TRBD2. Germline-derived CDR1 and CDR2 are LNHDA and SQIVND (reference sequence). Trimming cost V 6 bases and J 9 bases; bases outside gene matches: 17. The CDR3 spans 18 residues. CDR3 protein: CASSRLGLAGEGGSEQFF. CDR3 coding DNA: TGTGCCAGTAGCCGATTAGGACTAGCGGGGGAGGGAGGGAGTGAGCAGTTCTTC.

V gene TRBV6-1 combines with J gene TRBJ1-5, with a possible D match to TRBD1 (5 bases). Germline CDR1 reads MNHNS; CDR2 reads SASEGT. V was trimmed by 3 bases and J by 2 bases, leaving 11 bases between them. This CDR3 region has 15 residues. The CDR3, as DNA: TGTGCCAGCAGTGACAGGGTAGGGGGCAATCAGCCCCAGCATTTT. Protein sequence: CASSDRVGGNQPQHF.

The J gene is TRBJ1-1, the V gene TRBV5-1, with 9 positions matching TRBD1. V shed 3 bases and J 10 bases; nucleotides not matched to a gene: 13. Germline-derived CDR1 and CDR2 are SGHRS and YFSETQ. The length of the CDR3 is 15 residues. This CDR3 is CASSSGQGRIIGAFF. The CDR3, as DNA: TGCGCCAGCAGCTCAGGACAGGGGAGAATAATTGGAGCTTTCTTT.

The chain has TRBV7-2 and TRBJ2-1, with D possibly TRBD1 on 6 matching bases. CDR1 and CDR2 from the germline V gene are SGHTA and FQGNSA. With 2 bases removed from V and 6 bases from J, the gap between germline ends came to 8 bases. The CDR3 runs to 13 residues. The CDR3: CASSLNRVNEQFF. CDR3 coding DNA: TGTGCCAGCAGCTTAAACAGGGTCAATGAGCAGTTCTTC.

This clone came up a few times. This chain joins TRBV3-1 (or the pseudogene TRBV3-2) and TRBJ1-1; tentatively, D is TRBD1 (6 bases). The germline V gene encodes CDR1 LGHDT and CDR2 YNNKEL (reference sequence). V was clipped by 6 bases and J by 10 bases, with 12 bases between them. The CDR3 runs 11 residues. The CDR3 bases are TGTGCCAGCAGGGCTGGGGGCGCAGCTTTCTTT. As protein: CASRAGGAAFF.

The chain carries TRBV13 and TRBJ1-1; possible D gene TRBD1, 5 bases. Germline V CDR1 and CDR2: PRHDT, FYEKMQ (reference sequence). With 1 base removed from V and 5 bases from J, the gap between germline ends came to 8 bases. The CDR3 has 13 amino acids. The CDR3 DNA sequence: TGTGCCAGCAGCTTAGATGCAGGGACTGAAGCTTTCTTT. Translated: CASSLDAGTEAFF.

The chain employs TRBV5-1 and TRBJ2-7; TRBD2 matches at 12 bases. This CDR3 spans 15 amino acids. Germline loops: CDR1 SGHRS, CDR2 YFSETQ. Trimming took 0 bases from V and 6 from J; bases not matched to a gene: 4. The CDR3 DNA is TGCGCCAGCAGCTTGGCCCTAGCGGGAGGGCCCGAGCAGTACTTC. Its protein is CASSLALAGGPEQYF.

The rearrangement joins TRBV19 to TRBJ1-5; 8 bases map to TRBD1. This CDR3 comprises 15 residues. Germline assignment: CDR1 LNHDA and CDR2 SQIVND (reference sequence). Trimming took 5 bases from V and 10 from J; bases not matched to a gene: 13. The CDR3 sequence is CASSVRQGSQNPQHF. CDR3 in DNA: TGTGCCAGTAGTGTAAGACAGGGGAGTCAGAACCCCCAGCATTTT.

This clone was seen just once. The CDR3 nucleotides are TGTGCCAGTAGTCTCCCCGCACGGGACAGGGGGCCCAGGGCTAGCAATCAGCCCCAGCATTTT. Residues: CASSLPARDRGPRASNQPQHF. V gene TRBV19 combines with J gene TRBJ1-5, with 12 bases lining up with TRBD1. After removal of 5 bases from V and 0 bases from J, the junction contained 17 bases not matched to a gene. The CDR3 loop spans 21 amino acids. The germline V gene encodes CDR1 LNHDA and CDR2 SQIVND (reference sequence). Using reference TRBV19 and TRBJ1-5 for the parts outside the CDR3, the full variable domain is DGGITQSPKYLFRKEGQNVTLSCEQNLNHDAMYWYRQDPGQGLRLIYYSQIVNDFQKGDIAEGYSVSREKKESFPLTVTSAQKNPTAFYLCASSLPARDRGPRASNQPQHFGDGTRLSIL.

The sample holds one count of this clone. The rearrangement joins TRBV5-4 to TRBJ2-7; 8 nucleotides agree with TRBD2. Unmatched junction bases numbered 7, after V lost 0 bases and J lost 2 bases. Germline loops: CDR1 SGHNT, CDR2 YYREEE (reference sequence). This CDR3 is 16 amino acids long. CDR3 in DNA: TGTGCCAGCAGCTTGGGTCTAGCGGGTATTGCCTACGAGCAGTACTTC. Amino acids: CASSLGLAGIAYEQYF.

This chain uses TRBV6-2 or TRBV6-3 with TRBJ2-3; D perhaps matches TRBD2 (5 bases). The length of the CDR3 is 16 residues. Germline V gene sequence: CDR1 MNHEY, CDR2 SVGEGT. V gave up 5 bases and J gave up 1 base, with 16 bases separating them. Here the CDR3 reads CASSRSAQAGTDTQYF. The CDR3 DNA reads TGTGCCAGCAGTCGTAGCGCCCAGGCTGGCACAGATACGCAGTATTTT.

This chain joins TRBV7-2 and TRBJ2-3, with 12 bases fitting TRBD2. CDR1 and CDR2 (germline): SGHTA, FQGNSA. Trimming cost V 10 bases and J 3 bases; bases outside gene matches: 2. CDR3 size: 13 residues. The DNA of the CDR3 is TGTGCCAAAACTAGCGGGGGGACAGATACGCAGTATTTT. It encodes CAKTSGGTDTQYF.